This entry features one T cell receptor beta chain sequence. Only in-frame clones appear in the TCRdb table, and some are missing; sequencing was by immunoSEQ multiplex PCR. The sample yields about 83,000 clones, around 96% seen once. The entry originates in a study of technical replicates of blood from several donors. The V gene lost 0 bases and the J gene lost 2 bases, with 10 bases spanning the gap. The CDR3 spans 15 residues. Looked up from germline, CDR1 is SNHLY and CDR2 is FYNNEI. This TCR was sampled from a human donor in good health. Sequences were obtained from T cells isolated from PBMCs. The rearrangement uses TRBV2 and TRBJ1-2; maybe TRBD1 (6 bases). CDR3 region: CASSEATGSNYGYTF. The CDR3 coding sequence is TGTGCCAGCAGTGAAGCGACAGGCTCCAACTATGGCTACACCTTC.